This record looks at one T cell receptor (beta chain) sequence and its context. Its specificity is not known. The data stem from a study of OX40 agonist ivuxolimab in advanced cancers. Whole-study context: Ivuxolimab is an agonistic anti-OX40 (CD134) antibody, and patients were treated with it. Partial responses were observed in three patients, of whom one had hepatocellular carcinoma and two had cutaneous melanoma.

The CDR3 is made up of 14 amino acids. The junction had 10 bases not matched to a gene; V was cut back by 4 bases and J by 10 bases. Study outcomes and limitations: The mean number of expanded clones was higher in CD8+ T cells than in CD4+.

Using immunoSEQ multiplex PCR, the repertoire was profiled, and TCRdb retains in-frame clones only, with some absent. The profile covers about 120,000 clones, with 85% to 90% appearing a single time and 0.55% taken by the ten largest. Material: CD4+ or CD8+ T cells sorted from blood, obtained in a trial of the OX40 agonist ivuxolimab. The rearrangement uses TRBV5-7 and TRBJ1-4; 7 bases map to TRBD1. TRBV5-7 is noted as an ORF with a role that remains uncertain. The clonotype comes from an adult with an advanced solid tumor such as melanoma, head and neck, liver or kidney cancer. For the CDR3, the DNA is TGTGCCAGCAGCACCCCTGGGACAGTAGGAAAACTGTTTTTT. Protein product: CASSTPGTVGKLFF.